This TCR beta chain was captured in a study of early stage breast cancer tumors. Repertoires were generated with immunoSEQ multiplex PCR, while TCRdb's copy carries only in-frame clones and drops some. The data show some 30,000 clones, about four fifths seen once. CDR1 and CDR2 from the germline V gene are SGHTA and FQGNSA. Trimming at V came to 6 bases and at J to 1 base, leaving 6 bases not matched to a gene. CDR3 length: 15 amino acids. The V gene is TRBV7-2, the J gene TRBJ2-4, with 7 bases fitting TRBD1. This TCR came from a person between 50 and 60 years old with breast cancer. The sample taken for sequencing was blood. CDR3 coding DNA: TGTGCCAGCAGGAGGGACAGCACCGCCAAAAACATTCAGTACTTC. Protein: CASRRDSTAKNIQYF.